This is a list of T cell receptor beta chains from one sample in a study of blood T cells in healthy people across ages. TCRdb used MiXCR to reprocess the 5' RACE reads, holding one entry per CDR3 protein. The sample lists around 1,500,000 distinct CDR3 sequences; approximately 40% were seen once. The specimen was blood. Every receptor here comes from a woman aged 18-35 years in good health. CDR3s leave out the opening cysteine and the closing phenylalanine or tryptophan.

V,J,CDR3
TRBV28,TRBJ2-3,ASSPAVRDRTDTQY
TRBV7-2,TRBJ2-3,ASSLGGLEADTQY
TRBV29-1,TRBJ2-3,SVGTHGGGGTDTQY
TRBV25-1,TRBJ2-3,ASEEGDTQY
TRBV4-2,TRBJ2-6,ASSQPTRSGANVLT
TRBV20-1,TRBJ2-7,SARVDREQY
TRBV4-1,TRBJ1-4,ASSPYTGTGDEKLF
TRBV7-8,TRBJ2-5,ASSSRGGGRETQY
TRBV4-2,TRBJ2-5,ASSQDRLEGEQY
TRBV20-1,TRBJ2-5,SAITGPETQY
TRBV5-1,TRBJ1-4,ASSDSMNEKLF
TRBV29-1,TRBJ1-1,SVEDWVGRLNTEAF
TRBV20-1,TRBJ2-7,SARGTSGTGEQY
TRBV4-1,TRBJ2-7,ASSQGEDASYEQY
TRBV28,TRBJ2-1,ASTSGAASSYNEQF
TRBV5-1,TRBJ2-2,ASSRDLLNTGELF
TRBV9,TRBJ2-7,ASSVGQGGNEQY
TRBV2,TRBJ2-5,ASSGQSKRSDAGGYQETQY
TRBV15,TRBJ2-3,ATSRVAGRDTQY
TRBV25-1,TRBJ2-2,ASSEYIGSGRANTGELF
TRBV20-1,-,SARDEGTSEYEQY
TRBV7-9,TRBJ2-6,ASSLGPSGANVLT
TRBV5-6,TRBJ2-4,ASSIGQGSSYGQY
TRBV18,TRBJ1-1,ASSPGQGGWAEAF
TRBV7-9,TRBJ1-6,ASSLGGWNSPLH
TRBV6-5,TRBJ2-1,ASSSRGLAGASYNEQF
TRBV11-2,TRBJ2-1,ASSLGGPHNEQF
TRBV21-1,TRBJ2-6,ASSRRTGGSGANVLT
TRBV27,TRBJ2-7,ASRSGSGGGAYEQY
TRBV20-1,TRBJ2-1,SAPPGGTYNEQF
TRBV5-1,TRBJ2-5,ASSVAADRHQETQY
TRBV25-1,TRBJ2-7,ASSEYNMGEQY
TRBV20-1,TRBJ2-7,SVPSRTGLGEQY
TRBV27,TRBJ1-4,ASSNRVGKTTNEKLF
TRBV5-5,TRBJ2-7,ASSSVGRISYEQY
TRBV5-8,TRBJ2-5,ASSFYAGGETQY
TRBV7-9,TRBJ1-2,ASSPGQGAYGYT
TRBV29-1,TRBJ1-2,SVVTGGNYGHT
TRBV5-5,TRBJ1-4,ASSLARGSNEKLI
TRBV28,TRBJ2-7,ASSPLQGVGVYEQY
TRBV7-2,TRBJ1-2,ASSLGDRAGGGSYT
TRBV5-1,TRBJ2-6,ASSLNTGGSGANVLT